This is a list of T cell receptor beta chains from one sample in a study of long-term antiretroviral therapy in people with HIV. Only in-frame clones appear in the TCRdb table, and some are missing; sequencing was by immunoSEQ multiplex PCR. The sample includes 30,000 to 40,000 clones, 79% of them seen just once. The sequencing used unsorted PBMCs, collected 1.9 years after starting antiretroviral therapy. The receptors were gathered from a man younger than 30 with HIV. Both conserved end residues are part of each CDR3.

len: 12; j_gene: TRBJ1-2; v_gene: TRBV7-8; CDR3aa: CASSYEAGTGSF
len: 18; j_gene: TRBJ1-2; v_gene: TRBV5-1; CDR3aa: CASSLDNRLPQANYGYTF
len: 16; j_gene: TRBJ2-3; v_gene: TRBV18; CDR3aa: CASSPPARGHTDTQYF
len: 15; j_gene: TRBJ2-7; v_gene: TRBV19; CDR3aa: CASSIDAGQNNEQYF
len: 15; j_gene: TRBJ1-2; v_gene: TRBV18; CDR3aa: CASSREGTGGYGYTF
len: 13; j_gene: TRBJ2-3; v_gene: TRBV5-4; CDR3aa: CASSLDREDTQYF
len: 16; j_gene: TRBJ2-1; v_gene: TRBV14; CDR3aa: CASSNHREGTYNEQFF
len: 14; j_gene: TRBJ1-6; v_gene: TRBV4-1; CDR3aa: CASSSEEGNSPLHF
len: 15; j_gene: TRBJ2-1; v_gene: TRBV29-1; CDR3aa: CSVGLDSSSYNEQFF
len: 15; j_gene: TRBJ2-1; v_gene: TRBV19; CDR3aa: CASKRASGGYNEQFF
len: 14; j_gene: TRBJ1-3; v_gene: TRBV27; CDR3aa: CASSLGLSGNTIYF
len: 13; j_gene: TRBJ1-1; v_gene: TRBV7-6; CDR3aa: CASSPRENTEAFF
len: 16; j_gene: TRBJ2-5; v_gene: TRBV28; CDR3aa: CASSSGGAGRLETQYF
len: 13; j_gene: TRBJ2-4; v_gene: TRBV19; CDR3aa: CASSRGVKNIQYF
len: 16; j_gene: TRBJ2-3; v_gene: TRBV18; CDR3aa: CASSPLTIGTTDTQYF
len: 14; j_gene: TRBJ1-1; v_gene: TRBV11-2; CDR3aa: CASSSRTGWTEAFF
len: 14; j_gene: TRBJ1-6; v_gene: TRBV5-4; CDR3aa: CASSWDRGFSPLHF
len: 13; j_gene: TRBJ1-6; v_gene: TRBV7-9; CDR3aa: CASRPGGPGALHF
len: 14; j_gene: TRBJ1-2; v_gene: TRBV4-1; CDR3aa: CASSQEARSYGYTF
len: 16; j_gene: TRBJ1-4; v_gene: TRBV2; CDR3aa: CASNAPRQATNEKLFF
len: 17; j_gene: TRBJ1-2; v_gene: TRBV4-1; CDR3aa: CASSQDLALSRSYGYTF
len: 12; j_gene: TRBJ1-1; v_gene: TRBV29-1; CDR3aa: CSVESGNTEAFF